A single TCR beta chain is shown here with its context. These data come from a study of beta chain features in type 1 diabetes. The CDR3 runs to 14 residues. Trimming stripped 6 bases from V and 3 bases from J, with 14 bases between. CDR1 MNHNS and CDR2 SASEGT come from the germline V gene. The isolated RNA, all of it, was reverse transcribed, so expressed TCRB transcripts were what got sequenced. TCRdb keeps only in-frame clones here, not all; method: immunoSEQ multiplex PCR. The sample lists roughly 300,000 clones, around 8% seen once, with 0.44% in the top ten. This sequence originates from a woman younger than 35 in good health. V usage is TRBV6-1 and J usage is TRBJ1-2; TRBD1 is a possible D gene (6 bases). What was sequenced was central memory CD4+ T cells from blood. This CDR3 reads CASSGTPRDYGYTF. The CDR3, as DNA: TGTGCCAGCAGCGGGACACCGCGGGACTATGGCTACACCTTC.